This entry concerns a single T cell receptor (beta chain). The antigen is undetermined. The CDR3 sequence is 18 residues long. Trimming cost V 2 bases and J 0 bases, with 16 bases left between them. Germline V gene data show CDR1 as KGHSH and CDR2 as LQKENI. The table came from immunoSEQ multiplex PCR; TCRdb's copy has only in-frame clones and leaves some out. The sample lists approximately 25,000 clones; approximately 94% were seen once. This sample stems from a study of STAT3 mutations in large granular lymphocyte leukemia. Study in general: Roughly half the longitudinally sequenced T-LGLL patients had canonical STAT3 mutations. General observations from the study: Treatment regimens differed across patients between samplings. At least one immunodominant TCR beta clonotype appeared in every T-cell large granular lymphocyte leukemia patient. In several patients, dominant TCR clone burden exceeded STAT3 mutant burden.

The gene calls are TRBV18 and TRBJ1-4; weak D call: TRBD1 (6 bases). The sequenced sample consisted of peripheral blood mononuclear cells. The receptor was derived from a man aged 40-49 years with T-cell large granular lymphocyte leukemia. Some clones in this sample may be carry-over from other donors' samples. The CDR3 nucleotides are TGTGCCAGCTCACCAGAAGGACAGTCATTTCCAACTAATGAAAAACTGTTTTTT. Amino acids: CASSPEGQSFPTNEKLFF. The full variable domain, rest sourced from reference TRBV18 and TRBJ1-4, is NAGVMQNPRHLVRRRGQEARLRCSPMKGHSHVYWYRQLPEEGLKFMVYLQKENIIDESGMPKERFSAEFPKEGPSILRIQQVVRGDSAAYFCASSPEGQSFPTNEKLFFGSGTQLSVL.